The 27 T cell receptor beta chains listed next were all sequenced from one sample in a study of T cell clonality in common variable immunodeficiency. The protocol was immunoSEQ multiplex PCR, while the TCRdb copy is restricted to in-frame clones and leaves out a portion. The sample contains roughly 42,000 clones, none occurring once; about 1.9% lies in the top ten. Sequenced material: peripheral blood mononuclear cells. Every receptor here comes from a person aged 18 to 75 in good health.

This clone was counted ten times or more. The sequenced fragment ends 3 residues before the CDR3 boundary, so the rest is inferred from the germline J gene. The chain links TRBV5-1 to TRBJ1-4; TRBD1 matches 9 bases. The CDR3 runs to 15 residues. With 4 bases clipped from V and 6 bases from J, the junction kept 7 bases outside the gene matches. CDR1 SGHRS and CDR2 YFSETQ come from the germline V gene. CDR3 sequence reads: CASSQGDREDEKLFF. The CDR3 bases that were read are TGCGCCAGCAGCCAGGGGGACAGGGAAGATGAAAAA.

This clone has at least ten counts. The CDR3 end falls 3 residues outside the read, so it is completed with the germline J gene. The V and J genes are TRBV11-2 and TRBJ2-5, with 8 bases identical to TRBD2. The CDR3 length is 15 residues. Germline CDR1 and CDR2: SGHAT and FQNNGV. The sequenced part of the CDR3 DNA is TGTGCCAGCAGCTCCCTCAGCGGGGGACCAGGAACC. It codes for CASSSLSGGPGT. The full CDR3 reads CASSSLSGGPGTQYF.

The sequenced part of the CDR3 DNA is TGTGCCAGTAGTATAGCCCTAGGCACAGATACG. Translation gives CASSIALGTDT. The entire CDR3 is CASSIALGTDTQYF. This chain links TRBV19 with TRBJ2-3; D is uncertain. The CDR3 end is not reached by the read, which stops 3 residues before it; the germline J gene fills it in. The CDR3 is 14 amino acids. The V and J ends lost 1 base and 1 base respectively, with 6 bases between them. The V gene's germline CDR1 is LNHDA and CDR2 SQIVND (reference sequence).

A word on this clone: The read halts 3 residues ahead of the CDR3 end, with the missing end drawn from the germline J gene. The chain has TRBV19 and TRBJ2-1, with D tentatively TRBD1 (7 bases). Germline V gene lookup returns CDR1 LNHDA and CDR2 SQIVND (reference sequence). This CDR3 has 15 residues. Deletions cut 1 base from V and 9 bases from J, with 16 bases between. The sequenced CDR3 bases are TGTGCCAGTAGTATAGGCAGGGGGGACCGAGGTGAG. Residues: CASSIGRGDRGE. The entire CDR3 sequence reads CASSIGRGDRGEQFF.

This clone was observed many times. The read falls 3 residues short of the CDR3 end, and the missing part is taken from the germline J gene. The same CDR3 also results from other DNA sequences found in this sample. This rearrangement joins TRBV19 to TRBJ2-4, with D unclear. This CDR3 has 11 amino acids. CDR1 and CDR2 from the germline V gene are LNHDA and SQIVND (reference sequence). Incomplete CDR3 DNA: TGTGCCAGTAGCCCCGGCGGTCCT. It specifies CASSPGGP. The whole CDR3 protein reads CASSPGGPQYF. The full variable domain, completed using reference TRBV19 and TRBJ2-4, is DGGITQSPKYLFRKEGQNVTLSCEQNLNHDAMYWYRQDPGQGLRLIYYSQIVNDFQKGDIAEGYSVSREKKESFPLTVTSAQKNPTAFYLCASSPGGPQYFGAGTRLSVL.

In the case of this clone: The CDR3 goes on 3 residues after the read ends, and that part is filled in from the germline J gene. The gene calls are TRBV19 and TRBJ2-2; 8 bases line up with TRBD1. The CDR3 runs 15 residues. The germline V gene has CDR1 LNHDA and CDR2 SQIVND (reference sequence). CDR3 bases read: TGTGCCAGTAGTAACAGGGGGGCCTCTAATGAAAAG. Amino acids: CASSNRGASNEK. In full, the CDR3 reads CASSNRGASNEKLFF.

This clone was seen only a few times. CDR3 bases read: TGTGCCAGCAGCTTGACTAACAATGAG. This encodes CASSLTNNE. The whole CDR3 region reads CASSLTNNEQFF. V and J are TRBV7-6 and TRBJ2-1, with D perhaps matching TRBD2 (5 bases). The read comes to an end 3 residues before the CDR3 does, leaving the germline J gene to fill in the end. The V end lost 3 bases, the J end lost 5 bases, and 5 bases lay between the germline ends. Germline assignment: CDR1 SGHVS and CDR2 FNYEAQ. The CDR3 is 12 amino acids.

In its sample, this clone was seen many times. The CDR3 goes on 3 residues after the read ends, and that part is filled in from the germline J gene. V usage is TRBV4-2 and J usage is TRBJ2-3; D tentatively reads TRBD1 or TRBD2 (7 bases each). V was clipped by 4 bases and J by 4 bases, with 15 bases between them. This CDR3 spans 15 amino acids. Germline lookup yields CDR1 LGHNA and CDR2 YNFKEQ. CDR3 sequence reads: CASSPGGGEADTQYF. The covered CDR3 bases are TGTGCCAGCAGCCCAGGGGGAGGGGAGGCAGATACG.

Ten or more counts support this clone. The read ends 3 residues before the CDR3 terminus; that terminus is restored from the germline J gene. The V gene is TRBV10-3, the J gene TRBJ1-1; unclear D gene. CDR1 ENHRY and CDR2 SYGVKD come from the germline V gene. Trimming took 5 bases from V and 5 from J, leaving 9 bases between them. The CDR3 covers 12 residues. The CDR3 sequence is CAISYSGTEAFF. CDR3 DNA (partial): TGTGCCATCAGTTATTCGGGGACTGAA.

In this sample, this clone turned up many times. Sequencing ends 3 residues short of the CDR3 end; the germline J gene provides the rest. The V call is TRBV12-5, the J call TRBJ2-1, with TRBD2 matching over 10 bases. With 2 bases clipped from V and 9 bases from J, the junction kept 7 bases outside the gene matches. Germline-derived CDR1 and CDR2 are LGHNT and FRNRAP. The CDR3 is 15 residues long. CDR3 bases read: TGTGCTAGTGGTTTGTGGACTAGCGGCCTCAGTGAG. This sequence encodes CASGLWTSGLSE. The whole CDR3 protein is CASGLWTSGLSEQFF.

The sample holds many counts of this clone. The DNA ends 3 residues before the CDR3 does, and the rest of the CDR3 is filled in from the germline J gene. This chain joins TRBV20-1 and TRBJ2-5; 10 bases match TRBD2. CDR3 length: 13 amino acids. Per germline, CDR1 DFQATT and CDR2 SNEGSKA (reference sequence). Trimming cost V 5 bases and J 4 bases; bases outside gene matches: 4. The CDR3 DNA, read in part, is TGCAGTGCTCCTCCTAGCGGGAGAGAGACC. Its translation is CSAPPSGRET. The whole CDR3 reads CSAPPSGRETQYF.

This clone was counted many times. The CDR3 is cut off 3 residues early in the read; its end comes from the germline J gene. The J gene is TRBJ1-1, the V gene TRBV6-2 or TRBV6-3; D is possibly TRBD1 (6 bases). CDR3 length: 16 residues. Per the germline V gene, CDR1 is MNHEY and CDR2 is SVGEGT. V lost 4 bases to trimming and J lost 0 bases, with 15 bases between them. This CDR3 reads CASSSGGAHLNTEAFF. The sequenced CDR3 bases are TGTGCCAGCAGTTCCGGGGGGGCCCACTTGAACACTGAA.

Many counts were recorded for this clone. The CDR3 reads CASSIAGGETQYF. The part of the CDR3 DNA that was read is TGTGCCAGTAGTATAGCCGGGGGAGAGACC. V and J are TRBV19 and TRBJ2-5; maybe TRBD2 (6 bases). The read is 3 residues too short to cover the CDR3 end, so that end is filled in from the germline J gene. Germline V gene lookup returns CDR1 LNHDA and CDR2 SQIVND (reference sequence). V shed 1 base and J shed 4 bases, with 7 bases lying between them. The CDR3 consists of 13 residues.

This clone was found many times. The sequenced part of the CDR3 DNA is TGTGCCAGCAGCTTGGGGGCGCGGGATGGC. This gives the protein CASSLGARDG. The whole CDR3 sequence is CASSLGARDGYTF. This rearrangement joins TRBV7-2 to TRBJ1-2, with D perhaps matching TRBD1 (6 bases). The sequence runs out 3 residues before the end of the CDR3; the remainder is reconstructed from the germline J gene. The CDR3 is 13 residues long. CDR1 and CDR2 from the germline V gene are SGHTA and FQGNSA. V was shortened by 3 bases and J by 6 bases, with 11 bases between the two germline ends.

The table lists this clone with many counts. The CDR3 extends 3 residues past the end of the read, so its final part is completed from the germline J gene. The chain combines TRBV6-4 with TRBJ2-1; D is perhaps TRBD2 (5 bases). The length of the CDR3 is 16 residues. V was pared by 1 base and J by 0 bases, with 10 bases between. Germline V gene lookup returns CDR1 MRHNA and CDR2 SNTAGT. The CDR3 is CASSDYPTNSYNEQFF. The sequenced CDR3 bases are TGTGCCAGCAGTGACTATCCGACTAACTCCTACAATGAG.

At least ten counts were recorded for this clone. CDR3 bases read: TGCGCCAGCAGCTCTACAGGGGATGGC. It specifies CASSSTGDG. The whole CDR3 sequence reads CASSSTGDGYTF. The chain links TRBV5-1 to TRBJ1-2; 7 positions agree with TRBD1. The sequence runs out 3 residues before the end of the CDR3; the remainder is reconstructed from the germline J gene. CDR1 is SGHRS and CDR2 is YFSETQ in the germline V gene. The CDR3 extends over 12 amino acids. J was trimmed by 6 bases and V by 3 bases; bases with no gene match: 2. The full variable domain, rest sourced from reference TRBV5-1 and TRBJ1-2, is KAGVTQTPRYLIKTRGQQVTLSCSPISGHRSVSWYQQTPGQGLQFLFEYFSETQRNKGNFPGRFSGRQFSNSRSEMNVSTLELGDSALYLCASSSTGDGYTFGSGTRLTVV.

This clone was recorded many times. The missing CDR3 end, 3 residues past where the read stops, is filled in from the germline J gene. The chain links TRBV6-1 to TRBJ2-7; 11 bases match TRBD2. The J segment lost 3 bases and the V segment lost 4 bases, leaving 5 bases of the junction unmatched. The CDR3 sequence is 15 residues long. Per the germline V gene, CDR1 is MNHNS and CDR2 is SASEGT. The CDR3 DNA, read in part, is TGTGCCAGCAGTGCGACTAGCGGGAATCACTACGAG. Its translation is CASSATSGNHYE. The full CDR3 protein reads CASSATSGNHYEQYF.

As for this clone: Just one base apart from a much larger clone, this may be a read error. The read finishes 3 residues shy of the CDR3 end, and the germline J gene is used to complete it. This chain links TRBV5-4 with TRBJ2-1; the D is unclear. There are 13 residues in the CDR3. The germline V gene has CDR1 SGHNT and CDR2 YYREEE (reference sequence). The CDR3 DNA, read in part, is TGTGTCAGCAGCCCCTATACAGTGGATGAG. This codes for CVSSPYTVDE. The CDR3 as a whole reads CVSSPYTVDEQFF.

This clone has a count of ten or more. The read is 3 residues too short to cover the CDR3 end, so that end is filled in from the germline J gene. This chain connects TRBV4-1 to TRBJ1-2; D ambiguous. CDR3 length equals 13 residues. The V gene lost 0 bases and the J gene lost 3 bases, with 5 bases spanning the gap. Germline CDR1 MGHRA, CDR2 YSYEKL. The CDR3 sequence is CASSQDADYGYTF. Partial CDR3 DNA: TGCGCCAGCAGCCAAGATGCGGACTATGGC.

Many counts were recorded for this clone. The CDR3 goes on 3 residues after the read ends, and that part is filled in from the germline J gene. V is TRBV5-1 and J is TRBJ2-3; D ambiguous. The V and J ends lost 3 bases and 4 bases respectively, with 6 bases between them. The CDR3 covers 12 residues. The germline V gene has CDR1 SGHRS and CDR2 YFSETQ. The CDR3 bases that were read are TGCGCCAGCAGCTCTAGTGCAGATACG. Amino acids: CASSSSADT. The complete CDR3 protein is CASSSSADTQYF.

This clone has at least ten counts. The CDR3 extends 3 residues past the end of the read, so its final part is completed from the germline J gene. The rearrangement uses TRBV29-1 and TRBJ2-5; 9 nucleotides agree with TRBD1. This CDR3 region has 13 residues. Trimming removed 5 bases from V and 4 bases from J; junction bases left unmatched: 5. Germline-derived CDR1 and CDR2 are SQVTM and ANQGSEA. CDR3: CSVSQGAGETQYF. The DNA read from the CDR3 is TGCAGCGTTTCACAGGGGGCCGGAGAGACC.

At least ten counts were recorded for this clone. The read ends 3 residues early relative to the CDR3; the germline J gene fills the gap. The genes are TRBV20-1 and TRBJ1-5; 7 bases are shared with TRBD1. The ends lost 6 bases at V and 0 bases at J; junction bases unmatched: 14. The CDR3 totals 17 residues. Germline-derived CDR1 and CDR2 are DFQATT and SNEGSKA (reference sequence). CDR3 amino acids: CSASERQGAYSNQPQHF. CDR3 DNA, as far as it was read: TGCAGTGCCAGTGAGAGACAGGGAGCATATAGCAATCAGCCC.

The sample holds many counts of this clone. The CDR3 end is not reached by the read, which stops 3 residues before it; the germline J gene fills it in. The V gene is TRBV2, the J gene TRBJ1-2; 9 bases are a match to TRBD1. V trimming: 5 bases; J trimming: 4 bases; junction bases outside the gene matches: 5. This CDR3 is 14 amino acids long. The germline V gene has CDR1 SNHLY and CDR2 FYNNEI. CDR3 sequence: CASSTTGGLYGYTF. The CDR3 bases that were read are TGTGCCAGCAGTACTACAGGGGGCCTCTATGGC. The whole variable domain, filled in from reference TRBV2 and TRBJ1-2, reads EPEVTQTPSHQVTQMGQEVILRCVPISNHLYFYWYRQILGQKVEFLVSFYNNEISEKSEIFDDQFSVERPDGSNFTLKIRSTKLEDSAMYFCASSTTGGLYGYTFGSGTRLTVV.

This clone was detected many times. The observed sequence ends 3 residues before the CDR3 terminus, with the missing tail filled in from the germline J gene. The chain combines TRBV5-1 with TRBJ2-3; the match to TRBD1 covers 7 bases. The CDR3 extends over 14 amino acids. The germline gives CDR1 SGHRS, CDR2 YFSETQ. The CDR3 is CASSLAVEQGPQYF. The covered CDR3 bases are TGCGCCAGCAGCTTGGCCGTTGAACAGGGGCCG.

In its sample, this clone was seen many times. The CDR3 is CASSQGNEQFF. Incomplete CDR3 DNA: TGTGCCAGTAGTCAAGGCAATGAG. The chain uses TRBV19 and TRBJ2-1; unclear D gene. The observed sequence ends 3 residues before the CDR3 terminus, with the missing tail filled in from the germline J gene. Trimming removed 5 bases from V and 6 bases from J, with 5 bases in between. Germline-derived CDR1 and CDR2 are LNHDA and SQIVND (reference sequence). The CDR3 runs 11 residues.

There are many counts of this clone. Coverage ceases 3 residues before the CDR3 finishes, and the germline J gene fills in the end. The chain recombines TRBV5-1 with TRBJ2-3; D perhaps matches TRBD1 (5 bases). Per the germline V gene, CDR1 is SGHRS and CDR2 is YFSETQ. The CDR3 length is 15 residues. Trimming shortened V by 0 bases and J by 1 base, and 9 bases separated the two germline ends. The CDR3 loop is CASSLEGDGTDTQYF. Incomplete CDR3 DNA: TGCGCCAGCAGCTTGGAAGGGGATGGCACAGATACG.

This clone was seen ten or more times. The CDR3 is cut off 3 residues early in the read; its end comes from the germline J gene. V usage is TRBV9 and J usage is TRBJ2-2, with no clear D. The CDR3 consists of 15 residues. The germline V gene encodes CDR1 SGDLS and CDR2 YYNGEE. V was trimmed by 0 bases and J by 3 bases, leaving 9 bases between them. The CDR3 DNA, read in part, is TGTGCCAGCAGCGTAGAGACATACTACACCGGGGAG. This codes for CASSVETYYTGE. The full CDR3 reads CASSVETYYTGELFF.